These T cell receptor beta chains were read from a single sample in a study of regulatory T cells. TCRdb keeps only in-frame clones here, not all; method: immunoSEQ multiplex PCR. Of approximately 9,300 clones listed, 75% to 90% are singletons. Sequenced material: CD8+ T cells sorted from blood. These receptors all stem from a person aged 18-35 years with CD3G deficiency. Each CDR3 is given with its conserved first and last residue. The D gene is left open where the match is weak. Size values are once, few and many counts, or a class for expanded clones, and some rows have none.

V gene: TRBV19; D gene: NA; clone size: few; J gene: TRBJ2-3; CDR3 DNA: TGTGCCAGTAGTATGACCGGAGGAGATACGCAGTATTTT; CDR3 protein: CASSMTGGDTQYF
V gene: TRBV13; D gene: NA; clone size: NA; J gene: TRBJ2-1; CDR3 DNA: TGTGCCAGCAGCTTATCCTTAGCGACTAATGAGCAGTTCTTC; CDR3 protein: CASSLSLATNEQFF
V gene: TRBV6-1; D gene: NA; clone size: NA; J gene: TRBJ2-7; CDR3 DNA: TGTGCCAGCAGGGAGACCTCGGCCAGGTACGAGCAGTACTTC; CDR3 protein: CASRETSARYEQYF
V gene: TRBV19; D gene: TRBD1; clone size: NA; J gene: TRBJ1-5; CDR3 DNA: TGTGCCAGTGGAGGACAGGGATTTAGCAATCAGCCCCAGCATTTT; CDR3 protein: CASGGQGFSNQPQHF
V gene: TRBV28; D gene: NA; clone size: few; J gene: TRBJ2-6; CDR3 DNA: TGTGCCAGCAGTTTATCGACTTCTGGGGCCAACGTCCTGACTTTC; CDR3 protein: CASSLSTSGANVLTF
V gene: TRBV27; D gene: NA; clone size: NA; J gene: TRBJ1-1; CDR3 DNA: TGTGCCAGCAGTTTTAACAGAGGGGGAACTGAAGCTTTCTTT; CDR3 protein: CASSFNRGGTEAFF
V gene: TRBV21-1; D gene: NA; clone size: NA; J gene: TRBJ2-7; CDR3 DNA: TGTGCCAGCAGCAAAGGGACAGGGTACGAGCAGTACTTC; CDR3 protein: CASSKGTGYEQYF
V gene: TRBV5-1; D gene: NA; clone size: NA; J gene: TRBJ2-3; CDR3 DNA: TGCGCCAGCAGCGTTCTAGACAGACGCACAGATACGCAGTATTTT; CDR3 protein: CASSVLDRRTDTQYF
V gene: TRBV6-5; D gene: NA; clone size: NA; J gene: TRBJ1-6; CDR3 DNA: TGTGCCAGCAGGAACACCGAGTATAATTCACCCCTCCACTTT; CDR3 protein: CASRNTEYNSPLHF
V gene: TRBV5-1; D gene: TRBD1; clone size: NA; J gene: TRBJ1-1; CDR3 DNA: TGCGCCAGCACGGGACAGGGGTGGACTTTCTTT; CDR3 protein: CASTGQGWTFF
V gene: TRBV6-1; D gene: NA; clone size: NA; J gene: TRBJ2-7; CDR3 DNA: TGTGCCAGCAGTGAAGCGCAGGGGGGTTACGAGCAGTACTTC; CDR3 protein: CASSEAQGGYEQYF
V gene: TRBV6-1; D gene: NA; clone size: NA; J gene: TRBJ1-1; CDR3 DNA: TGTGCCACCGAGACCGGGACCGCGGGAACTGAAGCTTTCTTT; CDR3 protein: CATETGTAGTEAFF
V gene: TRBV6-1; D gene: NA; clone size: NA; J gene: TRBJ1-1; CDR3 DNA: TGTGCCAGCAGTGGCTGGGGCACTGAAGCTTTCTTT; CDR3 protein: CASSGWGTEAFF
V gene: TRBV5-1; D gene: NA; clone size: NA; J gene: TRBJ1-1; CDR3 DNA: TGCGCTAGCAGCTTCGGACTCCATAAGGAAGCTTTCTTT; CDR3 protein: CASSFGLHKEAFF
V gene: TRBV28; D gene: TRBD2; clone size: NA; J gene: TRBJ2-2; CDR3 DNA: TGTGCCAGCAGTTTACTAGCGGGAGGCGCCGGGGAGCTGTTTTTT; CDR3 protein: CASSLLAGGAGELFF
V gene: TRBV28; D gene: NA; clone size: NA; J gene: TRBJ2-7; CDR3 DNA: TGTGCCAGCAGTTTGCCAGGGGTGGACGAGCAGTACTTC; CDR3 protein: CASSLPGVDEQYF
V gene: TRBV28; D gene: NA; clone size: NA; J gene: TRBJ2-1; CDR3 DNA: TGTGCCAGCAGTTTAAGTAGTGCTGCGGGACCCTACAATGAGCAGTTCTTC; CDR3 protein: CASSLSSAAGPYNEQFF
V gene: TRBV14; D gene: TRBD1; clone size: NA; J gene: TRBJ2-6; CDR3 DNA: TGTGCCAGCAGCCAACCCAACGCCGCGGGACAGGGGCTAAGCAAGGCTGGGGCCAACGTCCTGACTTTC; CDR3 protein: CASSQPNAAGQGLSKAGANVLTF
V gene: TRBV5-1; D gene: NA; clone size: NA; J gene: TRBJ2-3; CDR3 DNA: TGCGCCAGCAGCCCCTTAACAGGGACTGGCACAGATACGCAGTATTTT; CDR3 protein: CASSPLTGTGTDTQYF
V gene: TRBV6-1; D gene: NA; clone size: NA; J gene: TRBJ1-3; CDR3 DNA: TGTGCCAGCAGCATCTGGAACACCATATATTTT; CDR3 protein: CASSIWNTIYF
V gene: TRBV19; D gene: TRBD2; clone size: NA; J gene: TRBJ2-7; CDR3 DNA: TGTGCCAGTAGTATAGATGCTAGCGGGTCCTACGAGCAGTACTTC; CDR3 protein: CASSIDASGSYEQYF
V gene: TRBV28; D gene: NA; clone size: NA; J gene: TRBJ1-5; CDR3 DNA: TGTGCCAGCAGTCCCACTCCCAATCAGCCCCAGCATTTT; CDR3 protein: CASSPTPNQPQHF
V gene: TRBV7-8; D gene: TRBD2; clone size: NA; J gene: TRBJ2-5; CDR3 DNA: TGTGCCAGCAGCTCCGGGGGGAGGGTCCAGACCCAGTACTTC; CDR3 protein: CASSSGGRVQTQYF
V gene: TRBV28; D gene: NA; clone size: NA; J gene: TRBJ2-2; CDR3 DNA: TGTGCCAGCAGTCCCGACTATAACCTCTACACCGGGGAGCTGTTTTTT; CDR3 protein: CASSPDYNLYTGELFF
V gene: TRBV29-1; D gene: TRBD2; clone size: NA; J gene: TRBJ2-5; CDR3 DNA: TGCAGCTTCCGTAGCGGGGGGGCCCTGGAGACCCAGTACTTC; CDR3 protein: CSFRSGGALETQYF
V gene: TRBV11-2; D gene: NA; clone size: few; J gene: TRBJ2-7; CDR3 DNA: TGTGCCAGCAGCTTTCAGGGATACGAGCAGTACTTC; CDR3 protein: CASSFQGYEQYF
V gene: TRBV19; D gene: NA; clone size: NA; J gene: TRBJ2-2; CDR3 DNA: TGTGCCAGTAGTGTCAGGCAGAACACCGGGGAGCTGTTTTTT; CDR3 protein: CASSVRQNTGELFF
V gene: TRBV7-8; D gene: NA; clone size: NA; J gene: TRBJ2-7; CDR3 DNA: TGTGCCAGCAGCTTAGCTCAGGGGTTGGGCGAGCAGTACTTC; CDR3 protein: CASSLAQGLGEQYF
V gene: TRBV7-8; D gene: NA; clone size: NA; J gene: TRBJ1-1; CDR3 DNA: TGTGCCAGCAGCCCCCTCCGGGACGGTGAAGCTTTCTTT; CDR3 protein: CASSPLRDGEAFF
V gene: TRBV5-1; D gene: NA; clone size: NA; J gene: TRBJ1-1; CDR3 DNA: TGCGCCAGCAGCTTGGAGTTAGGTCCGCCGAACACTGAAGCTTTCTTT; CDR3 protein: CASSLELGPPNTEAFF
V gene: TRBV7-6; D gene: NA; clone size: NA; J gene: TRBJ2-7; CDR3 DNA: TGTGCCAGCAGCTTGTCCGTCCTCGGCGAGCAGTACTTC; CDR3 protein: CASSLSVLGEQYF
V gene: TRBV28; D gene: TRBD2; clone size: NA; J gene: TRBJ2-7; CDR3 DNA: TGTGCCAGCAGTTTCCATCTAGCGGGAGGAGGCTACGAGCAGTACTTC; CDR3 protein: CASSFHLAGGGYEQYF
V gene: TRBV6-1; D gene: NA; clone size: NA; J gene: TRBJ2-2; CDR3 DNA: TGTGCCACCGCTTCAGAGGCCGCCAGGAGGGAGCTGTTTTTT; CDR3 protein: CATASEAARRELFF
V gene: TRBV10-3; D gene: TRBD2; clone size: NA; J gene: TRBJ2-7; CDR3 DNA: TGTGCCATCAATAACGAGCGGGAGGGCCCTCCCGAGCAGTACTTC; CDR3 protein: CAINNEREGPPEQYF
V gene: TRBV5-1; D gene: NA; clone size: NA; J gene: TRBJ2-1; CDR3 DNA: TGCGCCAGCAGCTTGGATGGGCAGGGTATAGGTGAGCAGTTCTTC; CDR3 protein: CASSLDGQGIGEQFF
V gene: TRBV6-1; D gene: NA; clone size: few; J gene: TRBJ2-7; CDR3 DNA: TGTGCCAGCAGGGTGAGGAACGTGCAGTACTTC; CDR3 protein: CASRVRNVQYF
V gene: TRBV6-1; D gene: NA; clone size: NA; J gene: TRBJ2-7; CDR3 DNA: TGTGCCAGCAGTGAATCGGGGCTAGGTAGCTCCTACGAGCAGTACTTC; CDR3 protein: CASSESGLGSSYEQYF
V gene: TRBV30; D gene: NA; clone size: NA; J gene: TRBJ2-2; CDR3 DNA: TGTGCCTGGAGTTCACCAGGGTTGGTTGGCGGGGAGCTGTTTTTT; CDR3 protein: CAWSSPGLVGGELFF
V gene: TRBV10-3; D gene: NA; clone size: NA; J gene: TRBJ1-5; CDR3 DNA: TGTGCCATCAGTGAGTCCCTAGGGAATCAGCCCCAGCATTTT; CDR3 protein: CAISESLGNQPQHF
V gene: TRBV28; D gene: TRBD1; clone size: NA; J gene: TRBJ1-1; CDR3 DNA: TGTGCCAGCAGTTCGGTGGCCATACAGGGGGACGGGGTGGGTAAAGCTTTCTTT; CDR3 protein: CASSSVAIQGDGVGKAFF
V gene: TRBV7-9; D gene: TRBD1; clone size: few; J gene: TRBJ2-1; CDR3 DNA: TGTGCCAGCAGCTTGTCAGGGACAGGGGGGAATGAGCAGTTCTTC; CDR3 protein: CASSLSGTGGNEQFF
V gene: TRBV7-9; D gene: TRBD2; clone size: few; J gene: TRBJ2-2; CDR3 DNA: TGTGCCAGCAGCCAGACTAGCGGTTCGAACACCGGGGAGCTGTTTTTT; CDR3 protein: CASSQTSGSNTGELFF
V gene: TRBV10-3; D gene: NA; clone size: NA; J gene: TRBJ2-1; CDR3 DNA: TGTGCCATCAGTGGAACGGGAACTGAGCAGTTCTTC; CDR3 protein: CAISGTGTEQFF
V gene: TRBV7-9; D gene: NA; clone size: NA; J gene: TRBJ1-4; CDR3 DNA: TGTGCCAGCAGCTTGGCTGCCGACGAAAAACTGTTTTTT; CDR3 protein: CASSLAADEKLFF
V gene: TRBV28; D gene: NA; clone size: NA; J gene: TRBJ2-7; CDR3 DNA: TGTGCCAGCAGTACCGGGACAAGCTACGAGCAGTACTTC; CDR3 protein: CASSTGTSYEQYF
V gene: TRBV5-1; D gene: NA; clone size: NA; J gene: TRBJ1-1; CDR3 DNA: TGCGCCAGCAGCTTTAGCGAAAACACTGAAGCTTTCTTT; CDR3 protein: CASSFSENTEAFF
V gene: TRBV7-2; D gene: NA; clone size: NA; J gene: TRBJ2-1; CDR3 DNA: TGTGCCAGCACCCTGGGGGGGGCGTTGCAGTTCTTC; CDR3 protein: CASTLGGALQFF
V gene: TRBV6-1; D gene: TRBD1; clone size: once; J gene: TRBJ1-1; CDR3 DNA: TGTGCCAGCCGGGACAGATTAAACACTGAAGCTTTCTTT; CDR3 protein: CASRDRLNTEAFF
V gene: TRBV6-1; D gene: NA; clone size: NA; J gene: TRBJ1-5; CDR3 DNA: TGTGCCAGCAGTGAATACGGTCAGCCCCAGCATTTT; CDR3 protein: CASSEYGQPQHF
V gene: TRBV6-1; D gene: TRBD1; clone size: NA; J gene: TRBJ1-2; CDR3 DNA: TGTGCCAGCGACAGGGGAGGCTATGGCTACACCTTC; CDR3 protein: CASDRGGYGYTF
V gene: TRBV28; D gene: NA; clone size: NA; J gene: TRBJ2-7; CDR3 DNA: TGTGCCAGCAGTTTAGGGGCGGGCCCCCAGTACTTC; CDR3 protein: CASSLGAGPQYF
V gene: TRBV5-1; D gene: NA; clone size: NA; J gene: TRBJ1-6; CDR3 DNA: TGCGCCAGCAAGGCGGGCTATAATTCACCCCTCCACTTT; CDR3 protein: CASKAGYNSPLHF
V gene: TRBV18; D gene: NA; clone size: few; J gene: TRBJ2-7; CDR3 DNA: TGTGCCAGCTCACCAGGGCTCGGAGTCGGCTACGAGCAGTACTTC; CDR3 protein: CASSPGLGVGYEQYF
V gene: TRBV7-9; D gene: NA; clone size: once; J gene: TRBJ1-1; CDR3 DNA: TGTGCCAGCAGCTTAGGCGGTGAAGCTTTCTTT; CDR3 protein: CASSLGGEAFF